This TCR beta chain was sequenced for a study of graft-versus-host responses after intestinal transplantation. Study-level information: Isolated intestinal, liver-intestinal, or multivisceral transplants were what recipients had. Anti-thymocyte globulin served as induction for all recipients, who then took tacrolimus and steroids for two to three years.

Produced via immunoSEQ multiplex PCR; TCRdb's table is partial and in-frame only. The profile covers 55,000 to 80,000 clones, with around nine tenths appearing a single time and about 1.7% taken by the ten largest. In regard to this clone: Antigen unknown.

Study-level findings and limits: Elevated graft-versus-host to host-versus-graft clonal ratios in allografts were recorded for patients with graft-donor T cell macrochimerism.

In germline, CDR1 is MDHEN, CDR2 SYDVKM. There are 17 residues in the CDR3. V was pared by 5 bases and J by 1 base, with 18 bases between. This receptor was obtained from a human donor who was the organ donor for an intestinal transplant. The chain uses TRBV28 and TRBJ1-5; a possible D gene is TRBD1 (6 bases). The input for sequencing was unstimulated CD8+ T cells sorted from spleen or lymph node cells, taken before transplant. The CDR3: CASSNRVSPLSNQPQHF. CDR3 in DNA: TGTGCCAGCAGTAACAGGGTGTCCCCCCTGAGCAATCAGCCCCAGCATTTT.